This T cell receptor (beta chain) is drawn from a study of cytomegalovirus exposure and HLA in healthy donors. Study-level background: Later analysis reported that the approximately 120 validation repertoires shared the platform of the approximately 670 first-cohort repertoires. Findings and caveats of the study: Despite most TCR sequences being rare, some public TCRs occurred in many donors. Among TCR beta chains, those listed as cytomegalovirus-associated numbered over 150.

V lost 4 bases, J lost 7 bases, and 16 bases lay in between. The CDR3 contains 15 residues. Germline assignment: CDR1 MGHRA and CDR2 YSYEKL. It was the approximately 110-subject validation cohort, separate from the roughly 700-subject first cohort, to which the donors belonged. Profiled with immunoSEQ multiplex PCR; TCRdb holds only in-frame clones, not every one. The sample lists approximately 300,000 clones; roughly 88% were seen once. About this clone itself: Its antigen is currently unknown.

This chain links TRBV4-1 with TRBJ1-4, with D unresolved. Sequences were obtained from PBMCs. The TCR sequence derives from a woman aged 18-29 years in good health and CMV-seronegative. CDR3 DNA: TGCGCCAGCAGCCCTTTTCGGGGAAGGAGTGAAAAACTGTTTTTT. Protein sequence: CASSPFRGRSEKLFF.